The sequence of this T cell receptor beta chain was determined in a study of identifying expanded T cells in peripheral blood. General study points: Across healthy donors, higher total template counts meant significantly greater roughly 2-week count variance. Technical replicates showed about 1.1 changed clones; about 2 weeks approximately 16; four weeks 19.

The data were produced by immunoSEQ multiplex PCR, yet TCRdb's version contains in-frame clones alone and is incomplete. The data show about 90,000 clones, more than 75% seen once. For this clone: The antigen is unknown.

The CDR3 runs to 18 residues. The V gene's germline CDR1 is SGHDT and CDR2 YYEEEE. V was clipped by 1 base and J by 2 bases, with 22 bases between them. The sample comprised blood. The sequence was obtained from a person aged 18 to 70 in good health. The chain couples TRBV5-6 to TRBJ2-7; tentatively, D is TRBD1 (6 bases). The CDR3 DNA is TGTGCCAGCAGCTTGCTCTCAAGGGACCACAGGGTCGCCTACGAGCAGTACTTC. This encodes CASSLLSRDHRVAYEQYF.